Listed below are T cell receptor beta chains from one sample, sequenced in a study of cytomegalovirus exposure and HLA in healthy donors. Measured with immunoSEQ multiplex PCR; TCRdb has only the in-frame clones, and not every one. The table records around 170,000 clones, roughly 85% of them present only once. The material sequenced was PBMCs. The receptors stem from a man younger than 35 in good health and CMV-seropositive. The CDR3 runs from the conserved cysteine through the conserved F or W. Each record gives: D gene, J gene, V gene, clone size, CDR3 DNA, CDR3 protein. A D gene is named only where the DNA matches it firmly. The listing skips clone size in some rows; elsewhere it reads once, few, many or a size class.

d_call: TRBD1; j_call: TRBJ2-7; v_call: TRBV6-5; clone_size: few; cdr3_nt: TGTGCCAGCAGTTACTCGACAGGGGGCACCTACGAGCAGTACTTC; cdr3_aa: CASSYSTGGTYEQYF
d_call: TRBD1; j_call: TRBJ1-5; v_call: TRBV6-1; clone_size: -; cdr3_nt: TGTGCCAGCAGTGAAGATTCCGGGACAGGAGATCCTGACCATCAGCCCCAGCATTTT; cdr3_aa: CASSEDSGTGDPDHQPQHF
d_call: TRBD1; j_call: TRBJ2-5; v_call: TRBV9; clone_size: -; cdr3_nt: TGTGCCAGCAGCGTAGTGGGACAGGGGGAGACCCAGTACTTC; cdr3_aa: CASSVVGQGETQYF
d_call: -; j_call: TRBJ2-5; v_call: TRBV13; clone_size: -; cdr3_nt: TGTGCCAGCAGCCCCCGGGGGGCGGAAGAGACCCAGTACTTC; cdr3_aa: CASSPRGAEETQYF
d_call: -; j_call: TRBJ2-2; v_call: TRBV11-1; clone_size: -; cdr3_nt: TGTGCCAGCAGCTTAGATATCTTGAACACCGGGGAGCTGTTTTTT; cdr3_aa: CASSLDILNTGELFF
d_call: -; j_call: TRBJ1-6; v_call: TRBV9; clone_size: -; cdr3_nt: TGTGCCAGCAGCGTGGGCGCATCCGGAGGAGATTCACCCCTCCACTTT; cdr3_aa: CASSVGASGGDSPLHF
d_call: -; j_call: TRBJ2-7; v_call: TRBV5-1; clone_size: -; cdr3_nt: TGCGCCAGCAGCTTGGCCGTCGGAGCCTACGAGCAGTACTTC; cdr3_aa: CASSLAVGAYEQYF
d_call: -; j_call: TRBJ2-1; v_call: TRBV5-1; clone_size: -; cdr3_nt: TGCGCCAGCAGGCACACAGGGCTAGCGGAGGTAGGTGAGCAGTTCTTC; cdr3_aa: CASRHTGLAEVGEQFF
d_call: TRBD1; j_call: TRBJ1-6; v_call: TRBV4-1; clone_size: -; cdr3_nt: TGCGCCAGCAGCCCCTCCCGGGACAGGGGATCACCCCTCCACTTT; cdr3_aa: CASSPSRDRGSPLHF
d_call: TRBD1; j_call: TRBJ1-2; v_call: TRBV15; clone_size: few; cdr3_nt: TGTGCCACCAGCGCTCCAGGGGGGTATGGCTACACCTTC; cdr3_aa: CATSAPGGYGYTF
d_call: TRBD1; j_call: TRBJ2-3; v_call: TRBV18; clone_size: -; cdr3_nt: TGTGCCAGCTCACCACCAACAGGGGGGAGAGATACGCAGTATTTT; cdr3_aa: CASSPPTGGRDTQYF
d_call: -; j_call: TRBJ1-2; v_call: TRBV6-1; clone_size: few; cdr3_nt: TGTGCCAGCAGTGAAGCAGAAATCATCGCGGGCTACACCTTC; cdr3_aa: CASSEAEIIAGYTF
d_call: -; j_call: TRBJ1-1; v_call: TRBV11-2; clone_size: once; cdr3_nt: TGTGCCAGCGGTCCTTCACAGGGATTGAACACTGAAGCTTTCTTT; cdr3_aa: CASGPSQGLNTEAFF
d_call: -; j_call: TRBJ1-1; v_call: TRBV6-6; clone_size: -; cdr3_nt: TGTGCCAGCAGCCCCATGGTAGGGAGGAACACTGAAGCTTTCTTT; cdr3_aa: CASSPMVGRNTEAFF
d_call: TRBD2; j_call: TRBJ2-3; v_call: TRBV2; clone_size: -; cdr3_nt: TGTGCCAGCAGTGAGGCCGAGACTAGCGGGTGGGACACAGATACGCAGTATTTT; cdr3_aa: CASSEAETSGWDTDTQYF
d_call: TRBD2; j_call: TRBJ2-1; v_call: TRBV5-1; clone_size: -; cdr3_nt: TGCGCCAGCAGCCGCCTCCCGGGACTAGCGGGGGGGCCTGGAAGAGGGGAGCAGTTCTTC; cdr3_aa: CASSRLPGLAGGPGRGEQFF
d_call: -; j_call: TRBJ2-2; v_call: TRBV6-5; clone_size: few; cdr3_nt: TGTGCCAGCAGTTCGGGGTTCAACACCGGGGAGCTGTTTTTT; cdr3_aa: CASSSGFNTGELFF
d_call: -; j_call: TRBJ1-1; v_call: TRBV4-1; clone_size: -; cdr3_nt: TGCGCCAGCAGCTACGGGGGCACTGAAGCTTTCTTT; cdr3_aa: CASSYGGTEAFF
d_call: -; j_call: TRBJ2-2; v_call: TRBV18; clone_size: -; cdr3_nt: TGTGCCAGCTCACCACCACAGCCCACCGGGGAGCTGTTTTTT; cdr3_aa: CASSPPQPTGELFF